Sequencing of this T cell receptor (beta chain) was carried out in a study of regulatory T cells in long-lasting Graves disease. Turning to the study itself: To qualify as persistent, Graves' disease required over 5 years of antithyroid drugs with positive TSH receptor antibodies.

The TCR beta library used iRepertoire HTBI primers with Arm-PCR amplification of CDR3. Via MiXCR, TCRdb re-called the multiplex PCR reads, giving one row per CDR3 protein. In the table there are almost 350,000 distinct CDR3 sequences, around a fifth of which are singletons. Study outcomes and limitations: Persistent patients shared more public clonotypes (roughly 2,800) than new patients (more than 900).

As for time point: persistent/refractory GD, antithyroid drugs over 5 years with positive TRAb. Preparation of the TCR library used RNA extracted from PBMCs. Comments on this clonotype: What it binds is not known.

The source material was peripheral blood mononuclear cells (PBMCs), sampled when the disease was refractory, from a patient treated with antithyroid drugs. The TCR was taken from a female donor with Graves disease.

The CDR3 here is CASSQSNRAEQFF. The CDR3 DNA sequence: TGTGCCAGCAGCCAATCAAACAGGGCCGAGCAGTTCTTC. V gene TRBV3-1 combines with J gene TRBJ2-1, with D perhaps TRBD1 (6 bases). CDR1 and CDR2 from the germline V gene are LGHDT and YNNKEL (reference sequence). V lost 2 bases and J 10 bases, leaving 12 bases between the germline ends. The CDR3 loop spans 13 amino acids.